This T cell receptor (beta chain) originates from a study of blood T cell repertoires in COVID-19. The table came from immunoSEQ multiplex PCR; TCRdb's copy has only in-frame clones and leaves some out. The sample lists around 60,000 clones, 90% seen once, with about 13% in the top ten. CDR3 size: 16 residues. Trimming took 1 base from V and 5 from J, leaving 12 bases between them. Germline V gene lookup returns CDR1 SGHAT and CDR2 FQNNGV. This sequence joins TRBV11-2 and TRBJ1-6, with D possibly being TRBD1 (6 bases). The sequenced material came from peripheral blood. This TCR derives from a man aged 55-75 years with active COVID-19. The CDR3 nucleotides read TGTGCCAGCAGCTTAGGGCTGGACAGACATAATTCACCCCTCCACTTT. Translation gives CASSLGLDRHNSPLHF.